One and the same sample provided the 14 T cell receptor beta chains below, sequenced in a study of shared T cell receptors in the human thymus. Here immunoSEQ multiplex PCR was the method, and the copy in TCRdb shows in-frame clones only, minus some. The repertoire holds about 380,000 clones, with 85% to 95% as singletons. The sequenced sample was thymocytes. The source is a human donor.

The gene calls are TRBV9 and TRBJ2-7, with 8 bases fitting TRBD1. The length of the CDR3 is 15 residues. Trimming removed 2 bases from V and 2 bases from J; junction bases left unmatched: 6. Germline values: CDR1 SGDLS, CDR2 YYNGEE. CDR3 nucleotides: TGTGCCAGCAGCGTGAGGACAGGGCCCCCCTACGAGCAGTACTTC. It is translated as CASSVRTGPPYEQYF.

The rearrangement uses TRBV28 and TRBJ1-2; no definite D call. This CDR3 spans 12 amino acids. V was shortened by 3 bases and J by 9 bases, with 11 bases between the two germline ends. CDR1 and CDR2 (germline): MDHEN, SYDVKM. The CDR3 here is CASSFKSARYTF. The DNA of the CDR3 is TGTGCCAGCAGTTTTAAGTCAGCGCGCTACACCTTC.

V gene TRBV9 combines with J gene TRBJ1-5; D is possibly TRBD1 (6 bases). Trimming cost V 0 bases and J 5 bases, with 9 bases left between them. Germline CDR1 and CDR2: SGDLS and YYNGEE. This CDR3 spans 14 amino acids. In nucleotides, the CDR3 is TGTGCCAGCAGCGTAGGGTCAGGGGATCAGCCCCAGCATTTT. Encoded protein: CASSVGSGDQPQHF.

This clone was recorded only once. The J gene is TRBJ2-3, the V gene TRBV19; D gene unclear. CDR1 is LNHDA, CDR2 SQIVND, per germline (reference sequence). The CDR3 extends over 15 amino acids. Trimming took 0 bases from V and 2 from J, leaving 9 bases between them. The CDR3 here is CASSIDAETTDTQYF. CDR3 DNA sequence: TGTGCCAGTAGTATAGATGCGGAAACCACAGATACGCAGTATTTT.

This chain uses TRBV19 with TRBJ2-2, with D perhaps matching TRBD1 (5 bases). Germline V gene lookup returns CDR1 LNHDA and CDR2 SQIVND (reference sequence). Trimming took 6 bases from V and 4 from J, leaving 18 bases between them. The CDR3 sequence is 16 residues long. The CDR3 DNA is TGTGCCAGTAGGGGGTCTGGTAGTAGGGGCACCGGGGAGCTGTTTTTT. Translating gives CASRGSGSRGTGELFF. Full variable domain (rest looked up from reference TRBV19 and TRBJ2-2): DGGITQSPKYLFRKEGQNVTLSCEQNLNHDAMYWYRQDPGQGLRLIYYSQIVNDFQKGDIAEGYSVSREKKESFPLTVTSAQKNPTAFYLCASRGSGSRGTGELFFGEGSRLTVL.

Here the CDR3 reads CASSLLYGRTDTQYF. CDR3 DNA sequence: TGTGCCAGCAGTCTTCTCTACGGGAGGACAGATACGCAGTATTTT. The V gene is TRBV27, the J gene TRBJ2-3; 7 nucleotides agree with TRBD2. Germline V CDR1 and CDR2: MNHEY, SMNVEV (reference sequence). Trimming at V came to 5 bases and at J to 3 bases, leaving 8 bases not matched to a gene. This CDR3 has 15 amino acids.

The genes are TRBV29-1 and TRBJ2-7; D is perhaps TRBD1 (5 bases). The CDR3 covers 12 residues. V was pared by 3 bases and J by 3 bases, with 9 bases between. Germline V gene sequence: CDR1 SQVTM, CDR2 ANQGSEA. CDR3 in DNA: TGCAGCGTTGAGTTGCAGGGCTACGAGCAGTACTTC. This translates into CSVELQGYEQYF.

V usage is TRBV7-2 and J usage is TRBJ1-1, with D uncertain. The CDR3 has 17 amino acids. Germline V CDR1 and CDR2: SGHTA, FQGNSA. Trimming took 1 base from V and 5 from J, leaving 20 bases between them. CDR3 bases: TGTGCCAGCAGCTTAGGGGGTAGGACGCAGGCCGGAACTGAAGCTTTCTTT. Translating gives CASSLGGRTQAGTEAFF.

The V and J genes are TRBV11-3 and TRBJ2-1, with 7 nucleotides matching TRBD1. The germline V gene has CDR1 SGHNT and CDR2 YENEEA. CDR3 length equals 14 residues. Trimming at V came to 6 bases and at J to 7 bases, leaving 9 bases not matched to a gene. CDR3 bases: TGTGCCAGCAGTTCCGGACAGGTGAGGAATGAGCAGTTCTTC. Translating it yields CASSSGQVRNEQFF.

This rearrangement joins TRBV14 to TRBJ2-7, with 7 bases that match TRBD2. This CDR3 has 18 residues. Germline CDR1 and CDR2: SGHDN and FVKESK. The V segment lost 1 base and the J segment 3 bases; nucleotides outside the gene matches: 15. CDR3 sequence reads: CASSQARGRAASVYEQYF. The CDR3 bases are TGTGCCAGCAGCCAAGCTCGTGGGAGGGCCGCTTCAGTCTACGAGCAGTACTTC.

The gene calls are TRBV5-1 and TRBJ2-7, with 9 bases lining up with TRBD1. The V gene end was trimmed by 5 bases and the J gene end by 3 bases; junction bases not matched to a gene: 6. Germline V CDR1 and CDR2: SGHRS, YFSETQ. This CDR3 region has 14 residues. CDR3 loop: CASSWGTGNYEQYF. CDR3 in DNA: TGCGCCAGCAGTTGGGGGACAGGGAACTACGAGCAGTACTTC.

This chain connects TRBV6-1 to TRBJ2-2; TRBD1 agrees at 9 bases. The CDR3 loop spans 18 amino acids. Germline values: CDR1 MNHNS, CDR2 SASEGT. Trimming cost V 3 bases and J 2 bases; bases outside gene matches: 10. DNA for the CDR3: TGTGCCAGCAGTGACCGGGACAGGGATTCGGAAAACACCGGGGAGCTGTTTTTT. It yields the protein CASSDRDRDSENTGELFF.

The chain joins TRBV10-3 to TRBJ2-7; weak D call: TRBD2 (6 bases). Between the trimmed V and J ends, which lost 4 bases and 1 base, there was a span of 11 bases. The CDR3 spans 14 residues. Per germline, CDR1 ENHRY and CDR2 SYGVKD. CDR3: CAISVWDLSYEQYF. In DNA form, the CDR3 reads TGTGCCATCAGTGTATGGGACTTATCCTACGAGCAGTACTTC.

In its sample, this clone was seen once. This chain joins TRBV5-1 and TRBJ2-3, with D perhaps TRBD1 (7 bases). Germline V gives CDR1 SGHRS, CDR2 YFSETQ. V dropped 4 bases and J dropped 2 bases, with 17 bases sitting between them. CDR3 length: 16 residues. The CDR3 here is CASSQGQRAYTDTQYF. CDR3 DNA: TGCGCCAGCAGCCAGGGACAGCGGGCCTACACAGATACGCAGTATTTT.